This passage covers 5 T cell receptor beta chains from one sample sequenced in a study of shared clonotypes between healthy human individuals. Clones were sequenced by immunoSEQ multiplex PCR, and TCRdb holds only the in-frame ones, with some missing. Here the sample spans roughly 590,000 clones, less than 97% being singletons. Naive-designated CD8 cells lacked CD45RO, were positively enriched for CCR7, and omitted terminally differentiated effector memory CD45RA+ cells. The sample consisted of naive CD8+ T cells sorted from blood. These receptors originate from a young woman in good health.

The CDR3 DNA reads as TGCGCCAGCAGCTTGGCCGGGGATTCTGGGGAGCTGTTTTTT. Its translation is CASSLAGDSGELFF. The rearrangement joins TRBV5-1 to TRBJ2-2, with D tentatively TRBD2 (5 bases). V dropped 0 bases and J dropped 8 bases, with 11 bases sitting between them. Germline CDR1 reads SGHRS; CDR2 reads YFSETQ. The CDR3 consists of 14 residues.

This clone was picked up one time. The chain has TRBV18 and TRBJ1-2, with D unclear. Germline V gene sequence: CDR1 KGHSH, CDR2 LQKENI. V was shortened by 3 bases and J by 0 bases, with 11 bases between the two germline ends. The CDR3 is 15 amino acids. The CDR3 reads CASSPRTDANYGYTF. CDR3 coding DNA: TGTGCCAGCTCACCCCGGACGGATGCTAACTATGGCTACACCTTC.

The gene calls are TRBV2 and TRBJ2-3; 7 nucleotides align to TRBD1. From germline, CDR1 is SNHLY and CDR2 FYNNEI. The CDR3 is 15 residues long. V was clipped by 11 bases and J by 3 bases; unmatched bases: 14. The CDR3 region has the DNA TGTGCCTCCCAGGAAGAGGGGGCTCTGACAGATACGCAGTATTTT. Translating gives CASQEEGALTDTQYF.

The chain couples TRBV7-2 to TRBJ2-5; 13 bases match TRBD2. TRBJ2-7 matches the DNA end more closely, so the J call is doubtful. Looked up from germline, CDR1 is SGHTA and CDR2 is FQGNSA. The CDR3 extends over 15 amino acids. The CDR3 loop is CASSLLAGGPAEQYF. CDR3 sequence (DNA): TGTGCCAGCAGCCTACTAGCGGGAGGGCCGGCCGAGCAGTACTTC.

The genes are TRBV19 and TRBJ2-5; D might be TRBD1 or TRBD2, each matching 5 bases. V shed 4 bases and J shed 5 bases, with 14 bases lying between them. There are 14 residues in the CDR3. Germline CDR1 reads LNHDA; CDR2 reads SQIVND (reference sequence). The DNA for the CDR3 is TGTGCCAGTAGTAGGGACGGCGAAACGGAGACCCAGTACTTC. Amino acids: CASSRDGETETQYF.